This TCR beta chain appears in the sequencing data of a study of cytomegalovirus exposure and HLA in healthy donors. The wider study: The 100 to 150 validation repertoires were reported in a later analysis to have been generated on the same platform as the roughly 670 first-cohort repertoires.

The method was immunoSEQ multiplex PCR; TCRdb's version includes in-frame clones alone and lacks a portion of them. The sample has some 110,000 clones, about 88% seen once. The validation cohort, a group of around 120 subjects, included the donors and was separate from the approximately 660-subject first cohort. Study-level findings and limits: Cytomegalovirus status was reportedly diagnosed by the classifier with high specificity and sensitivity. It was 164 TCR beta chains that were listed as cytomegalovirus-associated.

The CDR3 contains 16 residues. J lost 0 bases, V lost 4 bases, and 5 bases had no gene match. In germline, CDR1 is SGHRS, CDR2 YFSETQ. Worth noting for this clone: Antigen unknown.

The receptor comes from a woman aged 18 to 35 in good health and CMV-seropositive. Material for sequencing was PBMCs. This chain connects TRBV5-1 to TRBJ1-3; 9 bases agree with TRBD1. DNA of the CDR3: TGCGCCAGCAGCCTGGGACAGGGACTCTCTGGAAACACCATATATTTT. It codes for CASSLGQGLSGNTIYF.